A selection of T cell receptor beta chains follows, all from one sample in a study of T cell repertoires in cytomegalovirus infection. TCRdb reprocessed the reads via MiXCR and lists one record per CDR3 protein. The table includes around 130,000 distinct CDR3 sequences, around 25% detected once. No antigens are known for them. The sample consisted of PBMCs, sequenced either directly or after in vitro stimulation (not recorded which). The receptors come from a human donor in good health (CMV status not recorded). Some clones in this sample may be carry-over from other donors' samples. Each CDR3 is given with its conserved first and last residue. A D gene is named only where the DNA matches it firmly. Clone size is given for some rows only: seen once, a few or many times, or a class if the clone is expanded.

TRBV5-5	TRBJ1-2	15	few	TRBD1	CASSNPGQARYGYTF	TGTGCCAGCAGCAACCCGGGACAGGCGCGCTATGGCTACACCTTC
TRBV5-4	TRBJ1-4	13	-	-	CASSGDLKGKLFF	TGTGCCAGCAGCGGGGACCTAAAGGGAAAACTGTTTTTT
TRBV7-2	TRBJ2-2	12	few	-	CASSPYVGELFF	TGTGCCAGCAGCCCCTATGTCGGGGAGCTGTTTTTT
TRBV19	TRBJ1-1	18	-	TRBD1	CASSINPPWTGTGTEAFF	TGTGCCAGTAGTATTAACCCCCCCTGGACAGGGACGGGCACTGAAGCTTTCTTT
TRBV4-1	TRBJ2-2	14	few	-	CASSHGLDNGELFF	TGCGCCAGCAGCCACGGACTGGATAACGGGGAGCTGTTTTTT
TRBV27	TRBJ2-7	16	-	TRBD2	CASSAKKTSGIYEQYF	TGTGCCAGCAGTGCTAAAAAGACTAGCGGGATCTACGAGCAGTACTTC
TRBV7-9	TRBJ1-1	14	-	TRBD1	CASSRQGGNTEAFF	TGTGCCAGCAGCCGCCAGGGGGGGAACACTGAAGCTTTCTTT
TRBV12-3/TRBV12-4	TRBJ2-5	12	many	-	CASSLIRETQYF	TGTGCCAGCAGCTTAATTAGGGAGACCCAGTACTTC
TRBV7-6	TRBJ2-1	15	-	TRBD2	CASSLEGGRDDEQFF	TGTGCCAGCAGCTTAGAAGGCGGGAGGGACGATGAGCAGTTCTTC
TRBV19	TRBJ2-1	16	-	-	CASSSRDRGSYNEQFF	TGTGCCAGTAGTTCCCGGGACCGCGGCTCCTACAATGAGCAGTTCTTC
TRBV7-9	TRBJ2-1	15	few	TRBD2	CASSPREGPYNEQFF	TGTGCCAGCAGCCCGAGGGAGGGACCCTACAATGAGCAGTTCTTC
TRBV19	TRBJ2-5	17	-	TRBD2	CASSSGLAGTNGETQYF	TGTGCCAGTTCCTCGGGACTAGCGGGGACTAACGGAGAGACCCAGTACTTC
TRBV4-1	TRBJ1-4	8	medium-sized	-	CASSQGIF	TGCGCCAGCAGCCAAGGGATCTTT
TRBV10-3	TRBJ2-1	13	-	-	CAISDESYNEQFF	TGTGCCATCAGTGACGAAAGTTACAATGAGCAGTTCTTC
TRBV28	TRBJ1-2	16	few	-	CATWTLLDIANYGYTF	TGTGCCACCTGGACACTATTAGATATAGCTAACTATGGCTACACCTTC
TRBV24-1	TRBJ2-5	16	few	TRBD2	CATSGQGLASGETQYF	TGTGCCACCAGTGGTCAGGGACTAGCTTCAGGAGAGACCCAGTACTTC
TRBV12-5	TRBJ1-1	14	-	-	CASGFLTENTEAFF	TGTGCTAGTGGTTTTCTAACCGAGAACACTGAAGCTTTCTTT
TRBV6-1	TRBJ2-7	14	many	-	CASSPQGGIYEQYF	TGTGCCAGCAGTCCTCAGGGGGGGATCTACGAGCAGTACTTC
TRBV7-2	TRBJ1-2	15	-	-	CASSLSSGSNYGYTF	TGTGCCAGCAGCCTGTCATCGGGGTCTAACTATGGCTACACCTTC
TRBV14	TRBJ2-7	13	many	-	CASSQVFSYEQYF	TGTGCCAGCAGCCAAGTTTTCTCCTACGAGCAGTACTTC
TRBV19	TRBJ2-1	13	few	-	CASSIGVGSEQFF	TGTGCCAGTAGTATAGGCGTCGGCAGTGAGCAGTTCTTC
TRBV4-3	TRBJ1-2	14	-	-	CASSQGAALYGYTF	TGCGCCAGCAGCCAAGGCGCAGCCCTCTATGGCTACACCTTC
TRBV2	TRBJ1-5	15	once	-	CASSDQRTGNQPQHF	TGTGCCAGCAGTGATCAGAGAACGGGCAATCAGCCCCAGCATTTT
TRBV7-2	TRBJ1-2	15	many	-	CASSLSAPRMENYTF	TGTGCCAGCAGCTTAAGCGCCCCCCGCATGGAGAACTACACCTTC
TRBV4-1	TRBJ2-1	17	few	TRBD2	CASSPAPLAGPNNEQFF	TGCGCCAGCAGCCCAGCCCCACTAGCGGGCCCCAACAATGAGCAGTTCTTC
TRBV10-2	TRBJ2-7	11	few	-	CASTDMGEQYF	TGCGCCAGCACTGATATGGGGGAGCAGTACTTC
TRBV6-2/TRBV6-3	TRBJ2-3	16	-	TRBD2	CASSYKLAGVEDTQYF	TGTGCCAGCAGTTACAAACTAGCGGGAGTTGAAGATACGCAGTATTTT
TRBV27	TRBJ1-1	14	-	-	CASSLFGSGTEAFF	TGTGCCAGCAGTTTATTTGGTTCGGGTACTGAAGCTTTCTTT
TRBV5-1	TRBJ1-4	15	-	-	CASSSLRGPGEKLFF	TGCGCCAGCAGCTCCCTCAGGGGCCCGGGTGAGAAACTGTTTTTT
TRBV7-2	TRBJ2-2	15	-	-	CASSLGERGTGELFF	TGTGCCAGCAGCTTAGGGGAAAGGGGGACAGGGGAGCTGTTTTTT
TRBV15	TRBJ2-4	15	-	-	CATSGEIRGKNIQYF	TGTGCCACCAGCGGAGAGATAAGGGGCAAAAACATTCAGTACTTC
TRBV6-2/TRBV6-3	TRBJ2-5	12	few	TRBD2	CASTTGTKTQYF	TGTGCCAGCACCACCGGGACTAAGACCCAGTACTTC
TRBV7-9	TRBJ2-7	14	many	TRBD2	CASSLGLADYEQYF	TGTGCCAGCAGCTTAGGACTAGCGGACTACGAGCAGTACTTC
TRBV6-1	TRBJ1-4	13	many	-	CATHSLTDEKLFF	TGTGCCACCCACAGTCTTACAGATGAAAAACTGTTTTTT
TRBV7-9	TRBJ1-2	12	many	TRBD1	CASSLQGDGYTF	TGTGCCAGCAGCTTACAGGGGGATGGCTACACCTTC
TRBV2	TRBJ2-6	15	-	TRBD1	CASRRGQEARNVLTF	TGTGCCAGCAGGAGGGGACAGGAGGCGCGGAACGTCCTGACTTTC
TRBV11-2	TRBJ2-5	15	few	-	CASSLVRGPQETQYF	TGTGCCAGCAGCTTAGTGCGGGGGCCCCAAGAGACCCAGTACTTC
TRBV12-5	TRBJ2-1	19	few	TRBD2	CASGLPLRPGLAGVDEQFF	TGTGCTAGTGGTTTGCCCCTCCGACCGGGACTAGCGGGAGTTGATGAGCAGTTCTTC
TRBV10-1	TRBJ2-5	16	-	-	CASSESATAGQETQYF	TGCGCCAGCAGTGAGTCGGCGACGGCTGGACAAGAGACCCAGTACTTC
TRBV4-1	TRBJ1-4	14	few	-	CASSPGGASEKLFF	TGCGCCAGCAGCCCCGGAGGGGCCTCGGAAAAACTGTTTTTT